These 29 T cell receptor beta chains originate from one sample sequenced in a study of shared T cell receptors in the human thymus. Profiled with immunoSEQ multiplex PCR; TCRdb holds only in-frame clones, not every one. The sample lists about 610,000 clones, over 75% seen once, with approximately 0.01% in the top ten. In addition, the sample was reused for a study of human thymus T cells.

Sequences were obtained from thymocytes. Source of these receptors: a boy less than two years old with a congenital heart defect.

The J gene is TRBJ2-7, the V gene TRBV5-1, with 16 bases fitting TRBD2. Germline V gene lookup returns CDR1 SGHRS and CDR2 YFSETQ. The CDR3 consists of 15 residues. Trimming at V came to 4 bases and at J to 7 bases, leaving 5 bases not matched to a gene. As DNA, the CDR3 is TGCGCCAGCAGCGGGACTAGCGGGAGGGCCCGGGAGCAGTACTTC. Translated: CASSGTSGRAREQYF.

This clone was observed a single time. The chain is built from TRBV2 and TRBJ2-5; TRBD2 is a possible D gene (5 bases). There are 14 residues in the CDR3. Trimming stripped 2 bases from V and 0 bases from J, with 7 bases between. Germline CDR1 is SNHLY and CDR2 is FYNNEI. CDR3 amino acids: CASSEISDQETQYF. CDR3 DNA sequence: TGTGCCAGCAGTGAAATTAGCGACCAAGAGACCCAGTACTTC.

A note on this clone: An end of the junction differs from the germline gene, which may be a read error. The chain carries TRBV5-6 and TRBJ2-7, with a possible D match to TRBD2 (5 bases). Germline values: CDR1 SGHDT, CDR2 YYEEEE. The CDR3 has 16 amino acids. DNA of the CDR3: TGTGCCAGCACCTTGTTATGGTTTTGGGAGTCCTACGAGCAGTACTTC. It yields the protein CASTLLWFWESYEQYF.

V is TRBV4-1 and J is TRBJ2-3; 7 bases match TRBD2. The V gene's germline CDR1 is MGHRA and CDR2 YSYEKL. V shed 4 bases and J 1 base; nucleotides not matched to a gene: 8. The length of the CDR3 is 16 residues. The CDR3 region is CASSLLSGDCTDTQYF. The CDR3 coding sequence is TGCGCCAGCAGCCTCCTAAGCGGGGACTGCACAGATACGCAGTATTTT.

This chain connects TRBV7-2 to TRBJ2-5, with 12 nucleotides matching TRBD1. Germline V gene sequence: CDR1 SGHTA, CDR2 FQGNSA. V lost 5 bases to trimming and J lost 4 bases; unmatched junction nucleotides: 11. The CDR3 runs to 17 residues. CDR3 residues: CASSPPGQGAPPETQYF. CDR3 in DNA: TGTGCCAGCAGCCCCCCGGGACAGGGGGCGCCCCCAGAGACCCAGTACTTC.

The chain employs TRBV4-1 and TRBJ2-1; a weak D match, TRBD2 (6 bases). Per germline, CDR1 MGHRA and CDR2 YSYEKL. Between the trimmed V and J ends, which lost 1 base and 0 bases, there was a span of 13 bases. This CDR3 region has 17 residues. DNA of the CDR3: TGCGCCAGCAGCCAAGTGGGAGCGGGCAGCTCCTACAATGAGCAGTTCTTC. This translates into CASSQVGAGSSYNEQFF.

The chain recombines TRBV9 with TRBJ2-2; perhaps TRBD1 as D (5 bases). V was trimmed by 4 bases and J by 0 bases, leaving 16 bases between them. Germline V gene data show CDR1 as SGDLS and CDR2 as YYNGEE. The CDR3 is 17 residues long. The CDR3 DNA reads TGTGCCAGCAGCTTAGGGGCTGAGACCTCGAACACCGGGGAGCTGTTTTTT. Its translation: CASSLGAETSNTGELFF.

The chain joins TRBV6-5 to TRBJ2-5; 7 bases line up with TRBD2. The V and J ends lost 6 bases and 5 bases, in that order; junction bases with no gene match: 12. The germline V gene encodes CDR1 MNHEY and CDR2 SVGAGI. The CDR3 contains 15 residues. The CDR3 DNA reads as TGTGCCAGCAGCCCAGCGGGAAATAAGGGGGAGACCCAGTACTTC. Its protein product is CASSPAGNKGETQYF.

This clone was found once. V is TRBV15 and J is TRBJ2-7; no definite D call. Germline lookup yields CDR1 LNHNV and CDR2 YYDKDF (reference sequence). The CDR3 runs 13 residues. Trimming stripped 0 bases from V and 8 bases from J, with 11 bases between. The CDR3 DNA reads as TGTGCCACCAGCAGAGACCATCTGGGCCAGCAGTACTTC. Encoded protein: CATSRDHLGQQYF.

J is TRBJ2-1 and V is TRBV7-8; 12 bases are a match to TRBD2. J lost 0 bases, V lost 1 base, and 13 bases had no gene match. CDR3 length: 21 residues. Germline V lookup: CDR1 SGHVS, CDR2 FQNEAQ. The CDR3, as DNA: TGTGCCAGCAGCTTAGGGTCCGTGGGACTAGCGGGTTTGAGCTCCTACAATGAGCAGTTCTTC. Residues: CASSLGSVGLAGLSSYNEQFF.

The chain uses TRBV28 and TRBJ2-7; 11 bases match TRBD2. The CDR3 length is 18 residues. Losses at the gene ends were 2 bases for V and 3 bases for J; bases not matched to a gene: 12. Germline loops: CDR1 MDHEN, CDR2 SYDVKM. CDR3 loop: CASSLNSGRATLGYEQYF. DNA of the CDR3: TGTGCCAGCAGTTTAAATAGCGGGAGGGCCACATTAGGCTACGAGCAGTACTTC.

This clone was seen only once. This chain connects TRBV11-2 to TRBJ1-1, with TRBD1 matching over 8 bases. The CDR3 has 11 residues. Germline CDR1 and CDR2: SGHAT and FQNNGV. The junction had 5 bases not matched to a gene; V was cut back by 7 bases and J by 10 bases. The CDR3 nucleotides read TGTGCCAGCACCACAGGGGGGGGAGCTTTCTTT. Translated, it gives CASTTGGGAFF.

The chain is built from TRBV2 and TRBJ2-3; D perhaps matches TRBD1 (5 bases). The CDR3 contains 14 residues. The germline V and J ends were trimmed by 6 bases and 4 bases, with 14 bases remaining between them. Germline values: CDR1 SNHLY, CDR2 FYNNEI. The CDR3: CASSVGHFADTQYF. The DNA for the CDR3 is TGTGCCAGCAGCGTAGGACATTTCGCAGATACGCAGTATTTT.

The J gene is TRBJ2-7, the V gene TRBV19; 9 bases fit TRBD1. This CDR3 region has 14 residues. After removal of 5 bases from V and 5 bases from J, the junction contained 7 bases not matched to a gene. Germline CDR1 LNHDA, CDR2 SQIVND (reference sequence). CDR3 region: CASSADRGSNEQYF. The CDR3 DNA follows: TGTGCCAGTAGTGCGGACAGGGGCAGCAACGAGCAGTACTTC.

The chain employs TRBV19 and TRBJ2-1; TRBD2 agrees at 9 bases. V lost 6 bases and J lost 8; bases outside the gene matches: 11. The CDR3 is 15 amino acids. Germline V gene lookup returns CDR1 LNHDA and CDR2 SQIVND (reference sequence). CDR3 protein: CASSERWREGHEQFF. In DNA form, the CDR3 reads TGTGCCAGTAGCGAAAGGTGGCGGGAGGGCCATGAGCAGTTCTTC.

The gene calls are TRBV6-5 and TRBJ2-7; 7 nucleotides align to TRBD1. This CDR3 has 14 amino acids. Trimming took 4 bases from V and 2 from J; bases not matched to a gene: 5. Germline-derived CDR1 and CDR2 are MNHEY and SVGAGI. The CDR3 DNA is TGTGCCAGCAGTTGGCGACAGGGCGCCTACGAGCAGTACTTC. Its protein is CASSWRQGAYEQYF.

V and J are TRBV4-2 and TRBJ1-5, with 8 nucleotides matching TRBD1. The CDR3 has 14 amino acids. V shed 4 bases, J shed 3 bases, and the junction held 2 bases outside the gene matches. Per the germline V gene, CDR1 is LGHNA and CDR2 is YNFKEQ. The CDR3 DNA reads TGTGCCAGCAGCCGACAGGGGCCCAATCAGCCCCAGCATTTT. Amino acids: CASSRQGPNQPQHF.

The chain uses TRBV13 and TRBJ2-7, with D possibly TRBD2 on 7 matching bases. The V gene's germline CDR1 is PRHDT and CDR2 FYEKMQ (reference sequence). The CDR3 length is 16 residues. V lost 5 bases to trimming and J lost 5 bases, with 22 bases between them. DNA for the CDR3: TGTGCCAGCAGCCAACCTAGGGGGGAGGGCCACCACGAGCAGTACTTC. The encoded protein is CASSQPRGEGHHEQYF. Variable domain in full (rest from reference TRBV13 and TRBJ2-7): AAGVIQSPRHLIKEKRETATLKCYPIPRHDTVYWYQQGPGQDPQFLISFYEKMQSDKGSIPDRFSAQQFSDYHSELNMSSLELGDSALYFCASSQPRGEGHHEQYFGPGTRLTVT.

This chain connects TRBV2 to TRBJ2-1, with 7 bases identical to TRBD2. This CDR3 has 17 residues. V trimming: 6 bases; J trimming: 4 bases; junction bases outside the gene matches: 15. Germline CDR1 is SNHLY and CDR2 is FYNNEI. In DNA form, the CDR3 reads TGTGCCAGCAGGGTACTCGGGGGACTAACATTTTACAATGAGCAGTTCTTC. This codes for CASRVLGGLTFYNEQFF.

The chain couples TRBV9 to TRBJ2-2, with TRBD2 matching over 12 bases. This CDR3 has 17 amino acids. Germline assignment: CDR1 SGDLS and CDR2 YYNGEE. Unmatched junction bases numbered 7, after V lost 2 bases and J lost 5 bases. CDR3 nucleotide sequence: TGTGCCAGCAGCGTTAGACTAGCGGGAGAGGGAACCGGGGAGCTGTTTTTT. Amino acid sequence: CASSVRLAGEGTGELFF.

About this clone: The junction and the germline gene differ at one end; a read error may be behind it. This chain uses TRBV27 with TRBJ2-7; TRBD2 matches at 7 bases. The length of the CDR3 is 16 residues. Germline loops: CDR1 MNHEY, CDR2 SMNVEV (reference sequence). CDR3 coding DNA: TGTGCCGGCAGGTTGGGTAGCGGGCCGGGACTCTACGAGCAGTACTTC. It codes for CAGRLGSGPGLYEQYF.

This clone was found once. One end of the junction varies from germline; a read error may be responsible. V and J are TRBV7-2 and TRBJ2-3; a possible D gene is TRBD1 (6 bases). This CDR3 has 14 residues. Germline V gives CDR1 SGHTA, CDR2 FQGNSA. The CDR3 loop is CASSLGGWGPATNF. CDR3 DNA: TGTGCCAGCAGCTTAGGGGGATGGGGGCCGGCCACGAATTTT.

CDR3 loop: CASSLPDRGSPLHF. DNA of the CDR3: TGCGCCAGCAGCCTCCCGGACAGGGGGTCACCCCTCCACTTT. The rearrangement links TRBV4-3 to TRBJ1-6; TRBD1 agrees at 10 bases. Germline V gene lookup returns CDR1 LGHNA and CDR2 YSLEER. V lost 4 bases to trimming and J lost 10 bases; unmatched junction nucleotides: 4. The CDR3 consists of 14 residues.

The chain carries TRBV7-9 and TRBJ2-5; 14 nucleotides align to TRBD2. CDR1 is SEHNR and CDR2 is FQNEAQ in the germline V gene (reference sequence). The V and J ends lost 6 bases and 5 bases, in that order; junction bases with no gene match: 17. The CDR3 totals 19 residues. This chain's CDR3 is CASSLPSTSGRAEWETQYF. CDR3 sequence (DNA): TGTGCCAGCAGTTTGCCCTCGACTAGCGGGAGGGCCGAGTGGGAGACCCAGTACTTC.

This clone occurred a few times. This chain uses TRBV14 with TRBJ2-7; tentatively, D is TRBD1 (5 bases). The CDR3 has 16 residues. V was trimmed by 0 bases and J by 5 bases, leaving 17 bases between them. Looked up from germline, CDR1 is SGHDN and CDR2 is FVKESK. The CDR3 protein is CASSQDRPGNMDEQYF. CDR3 DNA: TGTGCCAGCAGCCAAGATAGGCCAGGGAATATGGACGAGCAGTACTTC.

V usage is TRBV5-6 and J usage is TRBJ2-5, with D possibly TRBD1 on 6 matching bases. The V end lost 2 bases, the J end lost 1 base, and 9 bases lay between the germline ends. In germline, CDR1 is SGHDT, CDR2 YYEEEE. There are 14 residues in the CDR3. This CDR3 reads CASSFRTVQETQYF. CDR3 coding DNA: TGTGCCAGCAGCTTCCGGACAGTCCAAGAGACCCAGTACTTC.

The chain is built from TRBV30 and TRBJ2-7; possible D gene TRBD2, 5 bases. Germline assignment: CDR1 GTSNPN and CDR2 SVGIG (reference sequence). CDR3 size: 15 residues. V dropped 3 bases and J dropped 5 bases, with 20 bases sitting between them. This CDR3 is CAWSHRTEHLDEQYF. The CDR3 DNA reads as TGTGCCTGGAGCCATAGGACTGAACACTTGGACGAGCAGTACTTC.

The chain uses TRBV4-1 and TRBJ2-1; 9 bases line up with TRBD2. The ends lost 0 bases at V and 8 bases at J; junction bases unmatched: 8. CDR1 and CDR2 from the germline V gene are MGHRA and YSYEKL. CDR3 length: 16 amino acids. The CDR3 sequence is CASSQDKGGRADEQFF. The CDR3 DNA follows: TGCGCCAGCAGCCAAGATAAGGGCGGGAGGGCCGATGAGCAGTTCTTC.

This chain links TRBV18 with TRBJ2-7, with 16 bases matching TRBD2. CDR1 and CDR2 (germline): KGHSH, LQKENI. The CDR3 contains 17 residues. Germline trimming cut 5 bases from V and 6 bases from J; bases unmatched to any gene: 10. The CDR3 DNA reads as TGTGCCAGCTCATCGGGACTAGCGGGAGGGCCGCTCCCCGAGCAGTACTTC. Its protein is CASSSGLAGGPLPEQYF.